Below, 27 T cell receptor beta chains from the same sample are listed, as sequenced in a study of blood T cell repertoires in COVID-19. Profiling relied on immunoSEQ multiplex PCR, and the TCRdb table lists in-frame clones only, not all of them. This sample has about 270,000 clones, with 85% to 90% found just once. Sample: peripheral blood. The origin of the receptors is a human donor in a cohort sampled during active COVID-19.

V and J are TRBV28 and TRBJ1-5; D is unclear. This CDR3 region has 11 residues. V lost 9 bases to trimming and J lost 0 bases, with 3 bases between them. CDR1 MDHEN and CDR2 SYDVKM come from the germline V gene. In DNA form, the CDR3 reads TGTGCCAGTTATAGCAATCAGCCCCAGCATTTT. It codes for CASYSNQPQHF.

The rearrangement uses TRBV28 and TRBJ2-7; TRBD1 or TRBD2 may be the D gene (7 bases each). The V end was cut by 10 bases, the J end by 6 bases, with 19 bases between. The CDR3 runs 13 residues. Per the germline V gene, CDR1 is MDHEN and CDR2 is SYDVKM. In nucleotides, the CDR3 is TGTGCCACCAGCGGGACAGTAAGTCGCGAGCAGTACTTC. Residues: CATSGTVSREQYF.

CDR3 amino acids: CASRDAGSSTDTQYF. The CDR3 region has the DNA TGTGCCAGCAGAGATGCCGGGAGCAGCACAGATACGCAGTATTTT. J is TRBJ2-3 and V is TRBV5-6; a possible D gene is TRBD2 (6 bases). The germline V gene encodes CDR1 SGHDT and CDR2 YYEEEE. V was cut by 5 bases and J by 0 bases, with 13 bases left in between. The CDR3 runs 15 residues.

The rearrangement joins TRBV3-1 (or the pseudogene TRBV3-2) to TRBJ1-2; D gene unclear. The V gene's germline CDR1 is LGHDT and CDR2 YNNKEL (reference sequence). Trimming pared 7 bases from V and 8 bases from J, leaving 14 bases between. This CDR3 contains 12 residues. The CDR3 loop is CASNTAPGGYTF. The CDR3 nucleotides read TGTGCCAGCAACACAGCCCCCGGCGGCTACACCTTC.

This chain uses TRBV19 with TRBJ1-5; D gene ambiguous. CDR3 length: 14 amino acids. Trimming left V 2 bases short and J 4 bases short, with 9 bases between. Germline V gene lookup returns CDR1 LNHDA and CDR2 SQIVND (reference sequence). The DNA for the CDR3 is TGTGCCAGTAGTATACCCGGGGTTAATCAGCCCCAGCATTTT. Translation: CASSIPGVNQPQHF. The variable domain in full, completed from reference TRBV19 and TRBJ1-5, reads DGGITQSPKYLFRKEGQNVTLSCEQNLNHDAMYWYRQDPGQGLRLIYYSQIVNDFQKGDIAEGYSVSREKKESFPLTVTSAQKNPTAFYLCASSIPGVNQPQHFGDGTRLSIL.

The chain recombines TRBV19 with TRBJ1-2; 8 bases align to TRBD1. The CDR3 spans 14 residues. In germline, CDR1 is LNHDA, CDR2 SQIVND (reference sequence). Trimming cost V 5 bases and J 8 bases; bases outside gene matches: 10. CDR3 in DNA: TGTGCCAGTAGTGGTCTAACGGACAGGGAAGGCTACACCTTC. It is translated as CASSGLTDREGYTF.

This clone was detected only once. The genes are TRBV19 and TRBJ2-1; D is perhaps TRBD1 (5 bases). The V and J ends lost 3 bases and 0 bases respectively, with 12 bases between them. This CDR3 region has 16 residues. Germline CDR1 LNHDA, CDR2 SQIVND (reference sequence). The CDR3 protein is CASSIYPDSSYNEQFF. The CDR3 DNA reads TGTGCCAGTAGTATTTACCCCGACAGCTCCTACAATGAGCAGTTCTTC. Together with reference TRBV19 and TRBJ2-1, the CDR3 gives the full variable domain: DGGITQSPKYLFRKEGQNVTLSCEQNLNHDAMYWYRQDPGQGLRLIYYSQIVNDFQKGDIAEGYSVSREKKESFPLTVTSAQKNPTAFYLCASSIYPDSSYNEQFFGPGTRLTVL.

The gene calls are TRBV6-5 and TRBJ2-3, with a weak D call TRBD2 (6 bases). The V end was cut by 6 bases, the J end by 7 bases, with 17 bases between. Germline values: CDR1 MNHEY, CDR2 SVGAGI. This CDR3 is 14 amino acids long. The CDR3 DNA reads TGTGCCAGCAGCGACCGGGAGATGTGGAATACGCAGTATTTT. Protein sequence: CASSDREMWNTQYF.

The J gene is TRBJ1-4, the V gene TRBV6-5, with 7 bases identical to TRBD1. Germline assignment: CDR1 MNHEY and CDR2 SVGAGI. The CDR3 runs to 14 residues. V shed 6 bases, J shed 2 bases, and the junction held 3 bases outside the gene matches. Here the CDR3 reads CASRTGSTNEKLFF. The CDR3 coding sequence is TGTGCCAGCAGGACAGGGTCCACTAATGAAAAACTGTTTTTT.

V usage is TRBV11-3 and J usage is TRBJ2-1; D call uncertain. The CDR3 sequence is 15 residues long. The V end lost 0 bases, the J end lost 5 bases, and 11 bases lay between the germline ends. Germline V CDR1 and CDR2: SGHNT, YENEEA. DNA of the CDR3: TGTGCCAGCAGCTTAGAAAACACAATGGACAATGAGCAGTTCTTC. It translates to CASSLENTMDNEQFF.

Here the CDR3 DNA reads TGTGCCAGCAGTCCTCGGAATGAGGCCCATGGCTACACCTTC. This sequence encodes CASSPRNEAHGYTF. The chain is built from TRBV27 and TRBJ1-2; D is unclear. The CDR3 sequence is 14 residues long. CDR1 and CDR2 from the germline V gene are MNHEY and SMNVEV (reference sequence). The V and J ends lost 5 bases and 6 bases respectively, with 16 bases between them.

As concerns this clone: Additional DNA sequences in this sample encode the identical CDR3. The chain combines TRBV19 with TRBJ1-4; 8 bases map to TRBD1. In germline, CDR1 is LNHDA, CDR2 SQIVND (reference sequence). With V trimmed by 6 bases and J by 6 bases, 6 bases remained unmatched. CDR3 length: 14 residues. CDR3 region: CASRDRGRDEKLFF. CDR3 nucleotide sequence: TGTGCCAGTAGAGACAGGGGAAGGGATGAAAAACTGTTTTTT.

The chain couples TRBV5-4 to TRBJ2-1; TRBD2 aligns across 14 bases. V shed 4 bases, J shed 8 bases, and the junction held 5 bases outside the gene matches. The CDR3 sequence is 15 residues long. Germline values: CDR1 SGHNT, CDR2 YYREEE (reference sequence). The CDR3: CASSPGLAGGYEQFF. CDR3 nucleotide sequence: TGTGCCAGCAGCCCTGGACTAGCGGGAGGTTATGAGCAGTTCTTC.

The rearrangement joins TRBV19 to TRBJ2-7, with 7 bases that match TRBD2. The V and J ends lost 5 bases and 2 bases, in that order; junction bases with no gene match: 6. The CDR3 spans 14 residues. From germline, CDR1 is LNHDA and CDR2 SQIVND (reference sequence). CDR3 sequence (DNA): TGTGCCAGTAGTCCACTCGGGGGGACCTACGAGCAGTACTTC. Translated, it gives CASSPLGGTYEQYF.

This chain joins TRBV5-6 and TRBJ2-1; 12 nucleotides match TRBD2. Germline V lookup: CDR1 SGHDT, CDR2 YYEEEE. V was clipped by 2 bases and J by 6 bases; unmatched bases: 6. The CDR3 has 16 residues. CDR3 amino acids: CASSFPSGRDINEQFF. Written as DNA, the CDR3 is TGTGCCAGCAGCTTTCCTAGCGGGAGGGATATCAATGAGCAGTTCTTC.

The chain is built from TRBV10-3 and TRBJ1-1; D unclear. The CDR3 runs to 13 residues. The V gene lost 6 bases and the J gene lost 0 bases, with 8 bases spanning the gap. Germline assignment: CDR1 ENHRY and CDR2 SYGVKD. This chain's CDR3 is CAISRSLNTEAFF. DNA of the CDR3: TGTGCCATCAGCAGGTCCCTGAACACTGAAGCTTTCTTT.

The V and J genes are TRBV27 and TRBJ1-4; D unresolved. This CDR3 is 15 amino acids long. In germline, CDR1 is MNHEY, CDR2 SMNVEV (reference sequence). V lost 3 bases to trimming and J lost 7 bases, with 15 bases between them. The CDR3: CASSLVRARGEKLFF. The CDR3 region has the DNA TGTGCCAGCAGTTTGGTGAGGGCCCGGGGTGAAAAACTGTTTTTT.

CDR3 sequence reads: CASSPGTSGQETQYF. DNA for the CDR3: TGTGCCAGCAGCCCCGGGACTAGCGGCCAAGAGACCCAGTACTTC. The V gene is TRBV7-3, the J gene TRBJ2-5, with 11 bases identical to TRBD2. The junction had 3 bases not matched to a gene; V was cut back by 5 bases and J by 1 base. Germline CDR1 SGHTA, CDR2 FQGTGA. The CDR3 consists of 15 residues. The full variable domain, in which reference TRBV7-3 and TRBJ2-5 provide the parts outside the CDR3, is GAGVSQTPSNKVTEKGKYVELRCDPISGHTALYWYRQSLGQGPEFLIYFQGTGAADDSGLPNDRFFAVRPEGSVSTLKIQRTERGDSAVYLCASSPGTSGQETQYFGPGTRLLVL.

The chain has TRBV5-1 and TRBJ2-5, with 10 bases that match TRBD1. Germline lookup yields CDR1 SGHRS and CDR2 YFSETQ. V was clipped by 4 bases and J by 2 bases; unmatched bases: 8. This CDR3 comprises 16 residues. This chain's CDR3 is CASSLEPGQGQETQYF. The DNA of the CDR3 is TGCGCCAGCAGCCTCGAGCCGGGACAGGGGCAAGAGACCCAGTACTTC.

This clone was detected a few times. The V gene is TRBV2, the J gene TRBJ2-6; 7 nucleotides agree with TRBD1. CDR3 length: 14 amino acids. The J segment lost 10 bases and the V segment lost 3 bases, leaving 6 bases of the junction unmatched. CDR1 is SNHLY and CDR2 is FYNNEI in the germline V gene. The CDR3 sequence: CASSEVRGFNVLTF. In DNA, the CDR3 is TGTGCCAGCAGTGAGGTCAGGGGGTTTAACGTCCTGACTTTC.

CDR3 in DNA: TGTGCCAGCAGCCAGGGGCCCAGGGACCAGACCCAGTACTTC. The encoded protein is CASSQGPRDQTQYF. This chain joins TRBV5-5 and TRBJ2-5, with D possibly being TRBD1 (6 bases). The V end was cut by 4 bases, the J end by 6 bases, with 16 bases between. Germline CDR1 SGHKS, CDR2 YYEKEE (reference sequence). The CDR3 is 14 amino acids.

The gene calls are TRBV2 and TRBJ2-3; 7 bases are a match to TRBD2. V shed 4 bases and J 1 base; nucleotides not matched to a gene: 11. Germline-derived CDR1 and CDR2 are SNHLY and FYNNEI. CDR3 size: 17 residues. The CDR3 coding sequence is TGTGCCAGCAGTGGGCGAGCCGGGACTATGGGCACAGATACGCAGTATTTT. Its protein is CASSGRAGTMGTDTQYF.

The chain recombines TRBV18 with TRBJ1-1; no firm D call. V was shortened by 6 bases and J by 5 bases, with 10 bases between the two germline ends. CDR3 length equals 12 residues. Germline-derived CDR1 and CDR2 are KGHSH and LQKENI. CDR3 in amino acids: CASSRRETEAFF. DNA for the CDR3: TGTGCCAGCTCTCGTCGTGAGACTGAAGCTTTCTTT.

V is TRBV12-3 or TRBV12-4 and J is TRBJ2-7; maybe TRBD2 (5 bases). This CDR3 has 12 amino acids. The V gene lost 3 bases and the J gene lost 5 bases, with 8 bases spanning the gap. CDR3 residues: CASSFERDEQYF. The CDR3 coding sequence is TGTGCCAGCAGTTTCGAGAGGGACGAGCAGTACTTC.

The chain has TRBV3-1 (or the pseudogene TRBV3-2) and TRBJ2-7; TRBD2 might be the D (5 bases). Deletions cut 4 bases from V and 1 base from J, with 11 bases between. The germline V gene encodes CDR1 LGHDT and CDR2 YNNKEL (reference sequence). CDR3 length equals 14 residues. The CDR3 protein is CASSPRGSSYEQYF. The CDR3 region has the DNA TGTGCCAGCAGCCCCCGGGGTAGTTCCTACGAGCAGTACTTC.

The V call is TRBV14, the J call TRBJ2-7, with 16 bases matching TRBD2. The V gene end was trimmed by 6 bases and the J gene end by 2 bases; junction bases not matched to a gene: 13. There are 19 residues in the CDR3. Germline V gene sequence: CDR1 SGHDN, CDR2 FVKESK. The CDR3 loop is CASSPTPGLAGGPTYEQYF. CDR3 in DNA: TGTGCCAGCAGTCCTACACCGGGACTAGCGGGAGGGCCCACCTACGAGCAGTACTTC.

The chain has TRBV29-1 and TRBJ2-1, with 10 bases identical to TRBD1. Germline V gene data show CDR1 as SQVTM and CDR2 as ANQGSEA. The V and J ends lost 4 bases and 5 bases, in that order; junction bases with no gene match: 8. There are 15 residues in the CDR3. DNA for the CDR3: TGCAGCGTTGTTCCGACAGGGGGCTACCACAATGAGCAGTTCTTC. This sequence encodes CSVVPTGGYHNEQFF.